This T cell receptor (beta chain) was documented in a study of T cell repertoires in cytomegalovirus infection. At the level of the study: HLA-C-restricted CMV epitopes, recently identified, and well-studied HLA-B-restricted ones were used by the study. An indication of both CMV infection and matching HLA type came from public TCR beta signatures. Study-wide results and caveats: Clonotype analysis showed dominance of the ex vivo response by HLA-C-restricted CMV-specific TCR beta clonotypes.

Notes on this clonotype: What it recognizes is unknown.

One entry per CDR3 protein results from TCRdb running MiXCR on the reads. The sample yields about 920,000 distinct CDR3 sequences, less than 40% seen once. The receptor's source is a human donor in good health (CMV status not recorded). Some clones in this sample may be carry-over from other donors' samples. The sample consisted of cultured CD8+ T cells from PBMCs, taken from culture after CMV antigen stimulation.

The CDR3 reads CASSLPRGRGTNEKLFF. The DNA for the CDR3 is TGTGCCAGCAGCTTACCTAGGGGCAGGGGGACCAATGAAAAACTGTTTTTT. The chain employs TRBV7-8 and TRBJ1-4; TRBD1 aligns across 7 bases. Germline V gene data show CDR1 as SGHVS and CDR2 as FQNEAQ. The CDR3 length is 17 residues. V lost 2 bases to trimming and J lost 5 bases; unmatched junction nucleotides: 11. The whole variable domain, filled in from reference TRBV7-8 and TRBJ1-4, reads GAGVSQSPRYKVAKRGQDVALRCDPISGHVSLFWYQQALGQGPEFLTYFQNEAQLDKSGLPSDRFFAERPEGSVSTLKIQRTQQEDSAVYLCASSLPRGRGTNEKLFFGSGTQLSVL.